These 32 T cell receptor beta chains share one sample of origin, sequenced in a study of spatial heterogeneity in lung cancer. A single record per CDR3 protein comes from TCRdb applying MiXCR to the 5' RACE reads. Found here are 25,000 or so distinct CDR3 sequences, roughly 5.6% of them singletons; the top ten hold around 20%. As to time point: blood at routine non-recurrence follow-up after resection. The input material, whole RNA from tumor, nontumor lung or frozen PBMC, was sequenced unsorted. The input for sequencing was PBMCs, taken at follow-up. The receptor source for this set is a male donor with early-stage non-small cell lung cancer.

This clonotype was observed many times. The rearrangement joins TRBV4-1 to TRBJ1-1; weak D call: TRBD1 (6 bases). Trimming cost V 8 bases and J 4 bases, with 8 bases left between them. There are 11 residues in the CDR3. Germline CDR1 reads MGHRA; CDR2 reads YSYEKL. The DNA for the CDR3 is TGCGCCAGCGCAGGGGCCACTGAAGCTTTCTTT. Protein: CASAGATEAFF.

This clonotype has a count of ten or more. The chain employs TRBV20-1 and TRBJ2-1, with 7 bases aligning to TRBD2. Germline CDR1 is DFQATT and CDR2 is SNEGSKA (reference sequence). J lost 8 bases, V lost 3 bases, and 16 bases had no gene match. The CDR3 has 16 residues. The CDR3 loop is CSASFGSSGHYDEQFF. The CDR3 DNA follows: TGCAGTGCTAGCTTCGGATCTAGCGGCCATTACGATGAGCAGTTCTTC.

This clonotype was observed many times. V is TRBV20-1 and J is TRBJ2-3; TRBD2 matches 8 bases. Unmatched junction bases numbered 5, after V lost 1 base and J lost 5 bases. Looked up from germline, CDR1 is DFQATT and CDR2 is SNEGSKA (reference sequence). This CDR3 spans 14 amino acids. In DNA, the CDR3 is TGCAGTGCTAGAGTCGCAGCGGGGGTAGATACGCAGTATTTT. The encoded protein is CSARVAAGVDTQYF.

This clonotype was observed at least ten times. V and J are TRBV28 and TRBJ1-1; 8 nucleotides line up with TRBD1. V lost 7 bases, J lost 7 bases, and 5 bases stayed unmatched. Germline V gives CDR1 MDHEN, CDR2 SYDVKM. CDR3 length: 12 amino acids. As DNA, the CDR3 is TGTGCCAGCACCATTGGGACAGGTGAAGCTTTCTTT. It encodes CASTIGTGEAFF.

This clonotype was observed at least ten times. The rearrangement joins TRBV18 to TRBJ2-3; D perhaps matches TRBD2 (7 bases). CDR3 size: 18 residues. The V gene lost 2 bases and the J gene lost 2 bases, with 20 bases spanning the gap. In germline, CDR1 is KGHSH, CDR2 LQKENI. The CDR3 loop is CASSPKGVSGEYTDTQYF. CDR3 sequence (DNA): TGTGCCAGCTCACCAAAGGGGGTGAGCGGGGAGTACACAGATACGCAGTATTTT. The full variable domain, its missing parts supplied by reference TRBV18 and TRBJ2-3, is NAGVMQNPRHLVRRRGQEARLRCSPMKGHSHVYWYRQLPEEGLKFMVYLQKENIIDESGMPKERFSAEFPKEGPSILRIQQVVRGDSAAYFCASSPKGVSGEYTDTQYFGPGTRLTVL.

This clonotype was detected ten times or more. The chain is built from TRBV6-5 and TRBJ2-3, with TRBD2 matching 11 bases. Germline CDR1 and CDR2: MNHEY and SVGAGI. The CDR3 runs to 16 residues. V lost 6 bases and J lost 4; bases outside the gene matches: 9. The CDR3 loop reads CASSRLAGGSSDTQYF. The CDR3 nucleotides are TGTGCCAGCAGCCGGCTAGCGGGAGGCTCTTCAGATACGCAGTATTTT.

The chain employs TRBV2 and TRBJ2-2; 11 positions agree with TRBD2. The CDR3 loop spans 15 amino acids. Germline trimming cut 6 bases from V and 5 bases from J; bases unmatched to any gene: 5. Per germline, CDR1 SNHLY and CDR2 FYNNEI. CDR3 sequence (DNA): TGTGCCAGCAGCAGCGGACTAGCGGGTACCGGGGAGCTGTTTTTT. Its translation: CASSSGLAGTGELFF. Full variable domain (outside the CDR3, taken from reference TRBV2 and TRBJ2-2): EPEVTQTPSHQVTQMGQEVILRCVPISNHLYFYWYRQILGQKVEFLVSFYNNEISEKSEIFDDQFSVERPDGSNFTLKIRSTKLEDSAMYFCASSSGLAGTGELFFGEGSRLTVL.

This clonotype was seen many times. The CDR3 DNA follows: TGTGCCTGGACTCCGCAGGGGACCGGCCGCGGGTATGGCTACACCTTC. Translating it yields CAWTPQGTGRGYGYTF. The chain carries TRBV30 and TRBJ1-2; maybe TRBD1 (6 bases). CDR1 is GTSNPN and CDR2 is SVGIG in the germline V gene (reference sequence). Trimming left V 4 bases short and J 5 bases short, with 23 bases between. The CDR3 runs 16 residues.

This clonotype was observed a few times. The chain has TRBV14 and TRBJ2-1, with D unclear. The CDR3 has 12 amino acids. Germline assignment: CDR1 SGHDN and CDR2 FVKESK. V lost 3 bases to trimming and J lost 7 bases, with 7 bases between them. CDR3 in amino acids: CASSQRQNEQFF. In DNA form, the CDR3 reads TGTGCCAGCAGCCAGCGCCAGAATGAGCAGTTCTTC. Variable domain in full (rest from reference TRBV14 and TRBJ2-1): EAGVTQFPSHSVIEKGQTVTLRCDPISGHDNLYWYRRVMGKEIKFLLHFVKESKQDESGMPNNRFLAERTGGTYSTLKVQPAELEDSGVYFCASSQRQNEQFFGPGTRLTVL.

This clonotype was recorded many times. V and J are TRBV9 and TRBJ1-5; D is undetermined. V was pared by 3 bases and J by 2 bases, with 6 bases between. Germline assignment: CDR1 SGDLS and CDR2 YYNGEE. The CDR3 covers 13 residues. The CDR3 DNA reads as TGTGCCAGCAGCGCCTTTGGCAATCAGCCCCAGCATTTT. It codes for CASSAFGNQPQHF.

This clonotype has a count of ten or more. The V gene is TRBV7-2, the J gene TRBJ1-2, with a weak D call TRBD1 (6 bases). The length of the CDR3 is 13 residues. V gave up 7 bases and J gave up 8 bases, with 17 bases separating them. The V gene's germline CDR1 is SGHTA and CDR2 FQGNSA. The CDR3 nucleotides are TGTGCCAGCATCCAAACCGGGGGCTACGGCTACACCTTC. It codes for CASIQTGGYGYTF.

This clonotype was recorded at least ten times. The genes are TRBV12-3 or TRBV12-4 and TRBJ2-3; perhaps D is TRBD1 or TRBD2 (6 bases each). The length of the CDR3 is 16 residues. V gave up 3 bases and J gave up 0 bases, with 13 bases separating them. The CDR3 DNA follows: TGTGCCAGCAGTTTTCAGGGGACTCAGAGCACAGATACGCAGTATTTT. Translating it yields CASSFQGTQSTDTQYF.

V is TRBV3-1 and J is TRBJ1-2; 8 bases map to TRBD1. Germline V gene lookup returns CDR1 LGHDT and CDR2 YNNKEL (reference sequence). The CDR3 is 15 amino acids. Trimming removed 1 base from V and 5 bases from J; junction bases left unmatched: 6. Here the CDR3 reads CASSQAGQGGYGYTF. As DNA, the CDR3 is TGTGCCAGCAGCCAAGCCGGACAGGGAGGTTATGGCTACACCTTC.

Many counts were recorded for this clonotype. The chain is built from TRBV27 and TRBJ2-7, with D unresolved. The CDR3 extends over 18 amino acids. Trimming left V 1 base short and J 1 base short, with 20 bases between. Germline V gene sequence: CDR1 MNHEY, CDR2 SMNVEV (reference sequence). The CDR3, as DNA: TGTGCCAGCAGTTTATTCAGAACGGAAAACAGCGTATCCTACGAGCAGTACTTC. It is translated as CASSLFRTENSVSYEQYF.

This clonotype was counted many times. J is TRBJ2-1 and V is TRBV7-3; 11 nucleotides line up with TRBD2. Germline V gives CDR1 SGHTA, CDR2 FQGTGA. The CDR3 covers 15 residues. With 5 bases clipped from V and 8 bases from J, the junction kept 8 bases outside the gene matches. CDR3: CASSPSSGGSDEQFF. The CDR3 nucleotides read TGTGCCAGCAGCCCATCTAGCGGGGGGTCCGATGAGCAGTTCTTC.

Many counts were recorded for this clonotype. The rearrangement links TRBV6-2 or TRBV6-3 to TRBJ2-7; 10 nucleotides line up with TRBD1. Unmatched junction bases numbered 8, after V lost 6 bases and J lost 0 bases. CDR1 is MNHEY and CDR2 is SVGEGT in the germline V gene. The length of the CDR3 is 16 residues. The CDR3 loop is CASSPPGQGPSYEQYV. The CDR3 DNA reads as TGTGCCAGCAGCCCCCCGGGACAGGGGCCCTCCTACGAGCAGTACGTC.

This clonotype was detected only a few times. The CDR3 DNA reads TGCGCCAGCAGCCAAGTGGGGACTAGAGCTAACAATGAGCAGTTCTTC. Its protein product is CASSQVGTRANNEQFF. The rearrangement joins TRBV4-3 to TRBJ2-1, with 8 positions matching TRBD2. CDR1 LGHNA and CDR2 YSLEER come from the germline V gene. The CDR3 contains 16 residues. After removal of 1 base from V and 5 bases from J, the junction contained 7 bases not matched to a gene.

This clonotype was observed a few times. The chain combines TRBV20-1 with TRBJ2-7; D assignment may be TRBD1 or TRBD2 (5 bases each). Trimming took off 1 base at V and 9 bases at J, with 19 bases between the two ends. The CDR3 has 14 residues. Germline loops: CDR1 DFQATT, CDR2 SNEGSKA (reference sequence). CDR3 DNA sequence: TGCAGTGCTAGAGTGGGGACGGCTCGCGGATGGCAGTACTTC. This sequence encodes CSARVGTARGWQYF.

Only a few counts were recorded for this clonotype. This chain uses TRBV7-9 with TRBJ2-5; D call uncertain. Germline CDR1 reads SEHNR; CDR2 reads FQNEAQ (reference sequence). Trimming took 2 bases from V and 5 from J, leaving 12 bases between them. The CDR3 extends over 14 amino acids. The CDR3 loop is CASSLKNQEETQYF. Written as DNA, the CDR3 is TGTGCCAGCAGCTTAAAAAATCAGGAGGAGACCCAGTACTTC.

This chain links TRBV6-6 with TRBJ2-3, with D unclear. This CDR3 is built from 14 residues. The V and J ends lost 6 bases and 0 bases respectively, with 10 bases between them. Germline CDR1 is MNHNY and CDR2 is SVGAGI (reference sequence). CDR3 region: CASRSSASTDTQYF. The CDR3 DNA reads TGTGCCAGCAGGAGCAGTGCTAGCACAGATACGCAGTATTTT.

Ten or more counts support this clonotype. This chain links TRBV12-3 or TRBV12-4 with TRBJ1-1; D might be TRBD1 (5 bases). Trimming took off 3 bases at V and 3 bases at J, with 14 bases between the two ends. This CDR3 spans 15 amino acids. CDR3 nucleotide sequence: TGTGCCAGCAGTTTTGCTGGGGCTGGGGACACTGAAGCTTTCTTT. Translation gives CASSFAGAGDTEAFF.

This clonotype came up a few times. V gene TRBV5-1 combines with J gene TRBJ1-1, with D maybe TRBD1 (5 bases). V was shortened by 4 bases and J by 2 bases, with 18 bases between the two germline ends. The CDR3 has 16 amino acids. CDR1 and CDR2 from the germline V gene are SGHRS and YFSETQ. The CDR3 DNA follows: TGCGCCAGCAGCGCCCAACCTCAGGGATACAACACTGAAGCTTTCTTT. Residues: CASSAQPQGYNTEAFF. Looking up the rest from reference TRBV5-1 and TRBJ1-1 gives the full variable domain: KAGVTQTPRYLIKTRGQQVTLSCSPISGHRSVSWYQQTPGQGLQFLFEYFSETQRNKGNFPGRFSGRQFSNSRSEMNVSTLELGDSALYLCASSAQPQGYNTEAFFGQGTRLTVV.

The chain couples TRBV4-1 to TRBJ2-5, with 7 nucleotides matching TRBD2. V shed 0 bases, J shed 2 bases, and the junction held 6 bases outside the gene matches. CDR1 and CDR2 (germline): MGHRA, YSYEKL. This CDR3 is built from 16 residues. CDR3 sequence reads: CASSQDKVRGQETQYF. The CDR3 DNA is TGCGCCAGCAGCCAAGATAAAGTGCGGGGGCAAGAGACCCAGTACTTC.

The chain combines TRBV4-2 with TRBJ2-2; 13 bases line up with TRBD2. The CDR3 sequence is 17 residues long. In germline, CDR1 is LGHNA, CDR2 YNFKEQ. V shed 1 base, J shed 5 bases, and the junction held 4 bases outside the gene matches. CDR3 amino acids: CASSQGTSGSRTGELFF. The CDR3 DNA is TGTGCCAGCAGCCAAGGGACTAGCGGGAGTAGGACCGGGGAGCTGTTTTTT.

This clonotype was recorded a few times. The J gene is TRBJ2-5, the V gene TRBV18; D uncertain. CDR3 size: 12 residues. The V and J ends lost 6 bases and 3 bases respectively, with 8 bases between them. Germline V gene lookup returns CDR1 KGHSH and CDR2 LQKENI. The CDR3 sequence: CASSIDEETQYF. The CDR3 nucleotides are TGTGCCAGCTCTATAGATGAAGAGACCCAGTACTTC.

This clonotype has at least ten counts. This rearrangement joins TRBV30 to TRBJ2-2; TRBD1 matches 8 bases. The V gene end was trimmed by 3 bases and the J gene end by 4 bases; junction bases not matched to a gene: 4. The germline V gene encodes CDR1 GTSNPN and CDR2 SVGIG (reference sequence). This CDR3 region has 14 residues. The CDR3 protein is CAWRRTGTTGELFF. The CDR3 DNA reads TGTGCCTGGAGGAGGACAGGGACCACCGGGGAGCTGTTTTTT.

This clonotype occurred many times. The chain couples TRBV9 to TRBJ2-1, with 12 bases lining up with TRBD2. The trim removed 2 bases at V and 10 bases at J, leaving 10 bases unmatched. The CDR3 runs to 16 residues. Germline lookup yields CDR1 SGDLS and CDR2 YYNGEE. In DNA, the CDR3 is TGTGCCAGCAGCGTTGACCCTAGCGGGGGGGCAAACGAGCAGTTCTTC. Amino acid sequence: CASSVDPSGGANEQFF.

In this sample, this clonotype turned up many times. The rearrangement joins TRBV2 to TRBJ2-7, with D uncertain. The germline CDR1 and CDR2 sequences are SNHLY and FYNNEI. Trimming took 6 bases from V and 0 from J, leaving 12 bases between them. There are 14 residues in the CDR3. The CDR3 sequence is CASRTSYTSYEQYF. The CDR3 DNA reads as TGTGCCAGCAGAACCTCATACACCTCCTACGAGCAGTACTTC.

This clonotype was observed many times. The chain joins TRBV12-3 or TRBV12-4 to TRBJ1-4; perhaps TRBD1 as D (5 bases). This CDR3 comprises 13 residues. Trimming removed 5 bases at V and 7 bases at J, with 11 bases between. The CDR3: CASSEGVREKLFF. For the CDR3, the DNA is TGTGCCAGCAGTGAAGGGGTTCGTGAAAAACTGTTTTTT.

The table lists this clonotype with many counts. V gene TRBV12-3 or TRBV12-4 combines with J gene TRBJ2-1; the D is unclear. V was shortened by 4 bases and J by 13 bases, with 14 bases between the two germline ends. This CDR3 spans 12 amino acids. CDR3 amino acids: CASSYLSLGQFF. The CDR3 DNA sequence: TGTGCCAGCAGTTATCTAAGCTTAGGTCAGTTCTTC.

In this sample, this clonotype turned up a few times. V usage is TRBV6-2 or TRBV6-3 and J usage is TRBJ2-1; no firm D call. Germline V gene data show CDR1 as MNHEY and CDR2 as SVGEGT. Trimming took 6 bases from V and 2 from J, leaving 11 bases between them. The CDR3 is 14 residues long. CDR3 in DNA: TGTGCCAGCAGGCCGCCCCGAACCTACAATGAGCAGTTCTTC. Residues: CASRPPRTYNEQFF.

This clonotype was detected many times. The germline gene is not matched at one end of the junction; a read error may be the cause. V usage is TRBV20-1 and J usage is TRBJ1-2, with D unclear. This CDR3 contains 13 residues. Per germline, CDR1 DFQATT and CDR2 SNEGSKA (reference sequence). CDR3: CSASSAGPYGCTF. The CDR3 DNA follows: TGCAGTGCTAGTTCGGCAGGACCCTATGGCTGCACCTTC.